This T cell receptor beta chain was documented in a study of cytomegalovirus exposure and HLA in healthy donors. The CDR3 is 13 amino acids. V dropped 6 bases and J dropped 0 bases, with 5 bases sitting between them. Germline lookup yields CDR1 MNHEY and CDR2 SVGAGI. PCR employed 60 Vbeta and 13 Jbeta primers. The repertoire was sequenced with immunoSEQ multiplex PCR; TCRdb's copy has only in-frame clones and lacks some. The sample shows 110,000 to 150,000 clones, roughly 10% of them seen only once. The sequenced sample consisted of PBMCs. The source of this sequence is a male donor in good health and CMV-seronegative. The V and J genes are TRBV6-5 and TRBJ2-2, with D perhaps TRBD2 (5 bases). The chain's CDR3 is CASSGTNTGELFF. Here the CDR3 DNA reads TGTGCCAGCAGCGGGACGAACACCGGGGAGCTGTTTTTT.